This T cell receptor (beta chain) emerged from a study of T cells in localized non-small cell lung cancer. Points from the study as a whole: Sequence data derive from only one tumor region, so heterogeneity remains possible.

With regard to this clone: The antigen remains unidentified. The same CDR3 is also encoded by other DNA sequences in this sample.

Some clones are missing from TCRdb's copy, which holds only in-frame ones; the method was immunoSEQ multiplex PCR. The sample consists of more than 25,000 clones, 88% of them appearing once. This CDR3 is 12 amino acids long. CDR1 is SNHLY, CDR2 FYNNEI, per germline. Trimming shortened V by 6 bases and J by 0 bases, and 5 bases separated the two germline ends. The receptor was derived from an older female donor with stage III squamous cell lung carcinoma. Sequencing was performed on peripheral blood, taken before any cancer treatment. The chain employs TRBV2 and TRBJ2-5; D unresolved. The CDR3 loop reads CASSQYQETQYF. The CDR3 nucleotides are TGTGCCAGCAGCCAGTACCAAGAGACCCAGTACTTC.